This passage covers 9 T cell receptor beta chains from one sample sequenced in a study of blood T cell repertoires in COVID-19. Sequenced by immunoSEQ multiplex PCR; TCRdb stores in-frame clones only, minus some. The data contain some 300,000 clones, 75% to 90% of them singletons. The material sequenced was peripheral blood. The receptors originated from a woman in her seventies with COVID-19, enrolled during active disease.

The table lists this clone with a few counts. V usage is TRBV6-5 and J usage is TRBJ2-3, with D perhaps matching TRBD1 (6 bases). CDR3 size: 15 residues. V dropped 7 bases and J dropped 5 bases, with 19 bases sitting between them. From germline, CDR1 is MNHEY and CDR2 SVGAGI. CDR3 residues: CASTLNAGGGDTQYF. The CDR3 region has the DNA TGTGCCAGCACCTTGAACGCTGGGGGCGGAGATACGCAGTATTTT.

This chain links TRBV9 with TRBJ2-3; 11 bases are a match to TRBD2. Germline V gene lookup returns CDR1 SGDLS and CDR2 YYNGEE. This CDR3 region has 18 residues. The junction had 12 bases not matched to a gene; V was cut back by 0 bases and J by 6 bases. The CDR3 loop reads CASSVATKSASGRDTQYF. Written as DNA, the CDR3 is TGTGCCAGCAGCGTAGCTACGAAGTCGGCTAGCGGGAGGGATACGCAGTATTTT.

V and J are TRBV5-6 and TRBJ1-1, with TRBD1 identical over 7 bases. CDR1 is SGHDT, CDR2 YYEEEE, per germline. CDR3 length equals 15 residues. J was trimmed by 1 base and V by 0 bases; bases with no gene match: 3. The CDR3 DNA reads TGTGCCAGCAGCTTGGTAGGGGGCCCGAACACTGAAGCTTTCTTT. Amino acids: CASSLVGGPNTEAFF.

The rearrangement links TRBV19 to TRBJ1-1; 7 bases agree with TRBD1. Unmatched junction bases numbered 12, after V lost 5 bases and J lost 0 bases. The CDR3 runs 17 residues. Germline assignment: CDR1 LNHDA and CDR2 SQIVND (reference sequence). The CDR3: CASSWGRDRGMNTEAFF. The DNA of the CDR3 is TGTGCCAGTAGTTGGGGCAGGGACAGAGGGATGAACACTGAAGCTTTCTTT.

The V gene is TRBV7-8, the J gene TRBJ1-3; D is possibly TRBD1 (5 bases). Germline lookup yields CDR1 SGHVS and CDR2 FQNEAQ. This CDR3 comprises 16 residues. Trimming took 5 bases from V and 0 from J, leaving 14 bases between them. CDR3 sequence reads: CASSPRQIVSGNTIYF. The CDR3 region has the DNA TGTGCCAGCAGCCCACGACAGATCGTCTCTGGAAACACCATATATTTT.

V gene TRBV27 combines with J gene TRBJ2-7, with TRBD1 matching 12 bases. The CDR3 runs 14 residues. V was pared by 4 bases and J by 5 bases, with 3 bases of the junction left unmatched. The germline V gene encodes CDR1 MNHEY and CDR2 SMNVEV (reference sequence). This CDR3 is CASSYGTGGDEQYF. The CDR3 DNA is TGTGCCAGCAGTTATGGGACAGGGGGCGACGAGCAGTACTTC.

The chain is built from TRBV7-2 and TRBJ2-3; TRBD2 might be the D (7 bases). Looked up from germline, CDR1 is SGHTA and CDR2 is FQGNSA. Trimming cost V 3 bases and J 12 bases, with 13 bases left between them. CDR3 size: 12 residues. The CDR3 coding sequence is TGTGCCAGCAGCTTCGAGGCGGGGGCCCAGTATTTT. Encoded protein: CASSFEAGAQYF.

The V call is TRBV6-5, the J call TRBJ2-3, with 8 bases matching TRBD2. Germline V lookup: CDR1 MNHEY, CDR2 SVGAGI. The CDR3 has 15 residues. The junction had 9 bases not matched to a gene; V was cut back by 6 bases and J by 4 bases. CDR3 residues: CASRGGGGLSDTQYF. CDR3 in DNA: TGTGCCAGCAGGGGAGGCGGGGGGCTTTCAGATACGCAGTATTTT.

This chain joins TRBV5-1 and TRBJ2-5, with a tentative D call TRBD2 (6 bases). Germline V gene lookup returns CDR1 SGHRS and CDR2 YFSETQ. V was shortened by 2 bases and J by 5 bases, with 16 bases between the two germline ends. This CDR3 is built from 15 residues. The CDR3 nucleotides read TGCGCCAGCAGCTTTCCGGACCCAGGGAGGGAGACCCAGTACTTC. This translates into CASSFPDPGRETQYF. Full variable domain (remainder filled in from reference TRBV5-1 and TRBJ2-5): KAGVTQTPRYLIKTRGQQVTLSCSPISGHRSVSWYQQTPGQGLQFLFEYFSETQRNKGNFPGRFSGRQFSNSRSEMNVSTLELGDSALYLCASSFPDPGRETQYFGPGTRLLVL.